Shown below are 28 T cell receptor beta chains from a single sample sequenced in a study of cytomegalovirus exposure and HLA in healthy donors. PCR primers comprised 60 Vbeta and 13 Jbeta primers. Assay: immunoSEQ multiplex PCR; the TCRdb copy retains only in-frame clones and omits some. The data show about 140,000 clones, 75% to 90% seen once. Sequenced material: PBMCs. The receptors were sampled from a female donor in good health and CMV-seronegative.

This chain's CDR3 is CASSFVNTEAFF. The CDR3 nucleotides read TGTGCCAGCAGCTTCGTGAACACTGAAGCTTTCTTT. The chain carries TRBV7-9 and TRBJ1-1; D unclear. Trimming took 3 bases from V and 0 from J, leaving 2 bases between them. From germline, CDR1 is SEHNR and CDR2 FQNEAQ (reference sequence). The CDR3 spans 12 residues.

This clone was seen once. Since the CDR3 does not end with the conserved phenylalanine or tryptophan, this likely comes from a read error. The chain's CDR3 is CASGADPVNTEAFS. The CDR3 DNA follows: TGCGCCAGCGGAGCAGACCCGGTGAACACTGAAGCTTTCTCT. This chain uses TRBV5-1 with TRBJ1-1; no clear D. There are 14 residues in the CDR3. Looked up from germline, CDR1 is SGHRS and CDR2 is YFSETQ. Trimming took 7 bases from V and 0 from J, leaving 13 bases between them.

The gene calls are TRBV15 and TRBJ2-2, with TRBD2 matching 13 bases. The ends lost 0 bases at V and 9 bases at J; junction bases unmatched: 7. Germline V gene data show CDR1 as LNHNV and CDR2 as YYDKDF (reference sequence). The CDR3 runs 17 residues. The CDR3 region has the DNA TGTGCCACCAGCAGAGATGGGACTAGCGGGAATATGCGGGAGCTGTTTTTT. Its protein is CATSRDGTSGNMRELFF.

The V call is TRBV18, the J call TRBJ2-1, with 8 bases matching TRBD2. The ends lost 3 bases at V and 6 bases at J; junction bases unmatched: 7. CDR3 size: 15 residues. Per the germline V gene, CDR1 is KGHSH and CDR2 is LQKENI. The CDR3 nucleotides read TGTGCCAGCTCACCTTTCCGGGAGGGTTCCAATGAGCAGTTCTTC. Its translation is CASSPFREGSNEQFF.

The V gene is TRBV9, the J gene TRBJ1-2; possible D gene TRBD1, 6 bases. This CDR3 spans 13 amino acids. V shed 0 bases and J shed 8 bases, with 11 bases lying between them. Germline assignment: CDR1 SGDLS and CDR2 YYNGEE. The CDR3 spells CASSVAGVEGYTF. The CDR3 coding sequence is TGTGCCAGCAGCGTAGCAGGGGTCGAAGGCTACACCTTC.

The chain joins TRBV5-1 to TRBJ2-3, with D perhaps TRBD2 (5 bases). CDR1 and CDR2 (germline): SGHRS, YFSETQ. V was trimmed by 1 base and J by 1 base, leaving 13 bases between them. The CDR3 spans 16 residues. The CDR3 protein is CASSLRTAGGTDTQYF. The CDR3 region has the DNA TGCGCCAGCAGCTTGCGAACGGCCGGGGGCACAGATACGCAGTATTTT.

Concerning this clone: The CDR3 does not close with the conserved phenylalanine or tryptophan, likely indicating a read error. This chain joins TRBV2 and TRBJ1-1, with D possibly being TRBD1 (6 bases). Germline-derived CDR1 and CDR2 are SNHLY and FYNNEI. V lost 4 bases to trimming and J lost 5 bases, with 14 bases between them. The CDR3 is 14 residues long. Written as DNA, the CDR3 is TGTGCCAGCAGTGTGGGGGCAGGGGCTACTGAAGCTTTCGTT. As protein: CASSVGAGATEAFV.

In this sample, this clone turned up once. The chain combines TRBV4-1 with TRBJ2-5; 7 bases agree with TRBD2. Germline trimming cut 1 base from V and 5 bases from J; bases unmatched to any gene: 7. The CDR3 totals 15 residues. Germline V CDR1 and CDR2: MGHRA, YSYEKL. DNA of the CDR3: TGCGCCAGCAGCCAAGGGGGGGGAAAGGTTGAGACCCAGTACTTC. Protein: CASSQGGGKVETQYF.

In the case of this clone: At one end the junction does not follow the germline gene, possibly because of a read error. The genes are TRBV10-3 and TRBJ1-1, with 7 bases identical to TRBD1. The CDR3 contains 11 residues. Germline CDR1 reads ENHRY; CDR2 reads SYGVKD. CDR3 sequence (DNA): TGTGCCATCAGTCTAGGCGGCAGGGGGTTTTTT. Protein: CAISLGGRGFF.

This chain uses TRBV18 with TRBJ1-1, with 7 bases aligning to TRBD1. The germline gives CDR1 KGHSH, CDR2 LQKENI. This CDR3 region has 14 residues. The junction had 2 bases not matched to a gene; V was cut back by 3 bases and J by 1 base. The CDR3 is CASSPRQGNTEAFF. CDR3 DNA: TGTGCCAGCTCACCGCGACAGGGGAACACTGAAGCTTTCTTT.

This clone was seen only a few times. The chain links TRBV6-1 to TRBJ1-4; the D gene is possibly TRBD1 (5 bases). This CDR3 has 13 residues. The V end lost 7 bases, the J end lost 16 bases, and 22 bases lay between the germline ends. Germline loops: CDR1 MNHNS, CDR2 SASEGT. The CDR3 nucleotides read TGTGCCAGCACCCTAAGTGTGGCAGGGCGCCCGTTTTTT. Translation: CASTLSVAGRPFF.

The chain's CDR3 is CASSQSGSQPQHF. The CDR3 coding sequence is TGTGCCAGCAGCCAATCGGGGAGTCAGCCCCAGCATTTT. This sequence joins TRBV16 and TRBJ1-5; D is ambiguous. The V gene lost 0 bases and the J gene lost 6 bases, with 6 bases spanning the gap. This CDR3 has 13 amino acids. Per germline, CDR1 KGHSY and CDR2 FQNENV.

This chain connects TRBV19 to TRBJ1-2; 8 positions match TRBD1. Germline V gene sequence: CDR1 LNHDA, CDR2 SQIVND (reference sequence). V trimming: 7 bases; J trimming: 8 bases; junction bases outside the gene matches: 12. This CDR3 comprises 14 residues. The CDR3 DNA follows: TGTGCCAGTACTGAAGATCAGGGGGCGCGGGGCTACACCTTC. Amino acid sequence: CASTEDQGARGYTF.

This clone was detected only a few times. The V gene is TRBV5-6, the J gene TRBJ1-1; maybe TRBD1 (5 bases). Trimming took 6 bases from V and 3 from J, leaving 18 bases between them. Germline assignment: CDR1 SGHDT and CDR2 YYEEEE. The CDR3 runs 15 residues. The CDR3 sequence is CASKEAGRLYTEAFF. Written as DNA, the CDR3 is TGTGCCAGCAAAGAGGCAGGGAGGTTGTACACTGAAGCTTTCTTT.

This chain joins TRBV28 and TRBJ2-1; 15 nucleotides match TRBD2. The CDR3 extends over 21 amino acids. CDR1 is MDHEN, CDR2 SYDVKM, per germline. The V segment lost 11 bases and the J segment 4 bases; nucleotides outside the gene matches: 24. The CDR3 spells CAGGRAYRTSGRAAGYNEQFF. The CDR3 DNA is TGTGCCGGGGGCCGGGCTTATAGGACTAGCGGGAGGGCCGCGGGTTACAATGAGCAGTTCTTC.

The chain carries TRBV11-2 and TRBJ1-1, with D uncertain. V gave up 11 bases and J gave up 3 bases, with 16 bases separating them. Looked up from germline, CDR1 is SGHAT and CDR2 is FQNNGV. This CDR3 is 13 amino acids long. CDR3 nucleotide sequence: TGTGCCGGCCAAAGCGGCGGACACACTGAAGCTTTCTTT. Residues: CAGQSGGHTEAFF.

Notes on this clone: A read error may produce the germline difference seen at one junction end. The V call is TRBV7-9, the J call TRBJ2-7; 14 bases map to TRBD2. The CDR3 is made up of 16 amino acids. CDR1 SEHNR and CDR2 FQNEAQ come from the germline V gene (reference sequence). CDR3 loop: CSSSSRLAGGPTEQYF. DNA for the CDR3: TGTTCCAGCAGCTCCAGACTAGCGGGAGGGCCGACCGAGCAGTACTTC. The variable domain in full, with the rest retrieved from reference TRBV7-9 and TRBJ2-7, is DTGVSQNPRHKITKRGQNVTFRCDPISEHNRLYWYRQTLGQGPEFLTYFQNEAQLEKSRLLSDRFSAERPKGSFSTLEIQRTEQGDSAMYLCSSSSRLAGGPTEQYFGPGTRLTVT.

This chain connects TRBV5-1 to TRBJ2-1; TRBD2 agrees at 7 bases. Trimming cost V 2 bases and J 6 bases; bases outside gene matches: 8. The CDR3 contains 15 residues. CDR1 and CDR2 (germline): SGHRS, YFSETQ. CDR3 bases: TGCGCCAGCAGCTTTCGACTAGCAATGAGCAATGAGCAGTTCTTC. This encodes CASSFRLAMSNEQFF.

This clone has only a few counts. This CDR3 is also generated by other DNA sequences in the sample. CDR3 nucleotides: TGTGCCAGCAGCCATCCAGGGGGCGGAAACACCATATATTTT. Its translation: CASSHPGGGNTIYF. The V and J genes are TRBV14 and TRBJ1-3; the match to TRBD1 covers 8 bases. The CDR3 consists of 14 residues. Trimming at V came to 3 bases and at J to 4 bases, leaving 2 bases not matched to a gene. Germline CDR1 reads SGHDN; CDR2 reads FVKESK.

The chain employs TRBV7-2 and TRBJ2-1, with TRBD1 matching 8 bases. The CDR3 extends over 16 amino acids. The germline V gene has CDR1 SGHTA and CDR2 FQGNSA. V was clipped by 4 bases and J by 4 bases; unmatched bases: 9. The CDR3 DNA reads as TGTGCCAGCAGCTCGGCGGGACAGGCGAGATACAATGAGCAGTTCTTC. Amino acid sequence: CASSSAGQARYNEQFF.

The chain has TRBV18 and TRBJ2-7; D may be TRBD1 (6 bases). V was trimmed by 4 bases and J by 5 bases, leaving 15 bases between them. The CDR3 extends over 14 amino acids. Per germline, CDR1 KGHSH and CDR2 LQKENI. CDR3 bases: TGTGCCAGCTCACTACTCCGGGACAAGAACGAGCAGTACTTC. This translates into CASSLLRDKNEQYF.

This chain links TRBV6-5 with TRBJ2-5; 7 nucleotides agree with TRBD2. The V gene end was trimmed by 7 bases and the J gene end by 5 bases; junction bases not matched to a gene: 10. The CDR3 is made up of 14 amino acids. Germline CDR1 and CDR2: MNHEY and SVGAGI. CDR3 amino acids: CASTNGGFTETQYF. The CDR3 DNA reads TGTGCCAGCACTAACGGGGGGTTTACTGAGACCCAGTACTTC.

J is TRBJ1-1 and V is TRBV6-6, with 7 bases fitting TRBD1. The CDR3 covers 14 residues. V trimming: 6 bases; J trimming: 1 base; junction bases outside the gene matches: 5. The germline V gene has CDR1 MNHNY and CDR2 SVGAGI (reference sequence). This CDR3 reads CASRRQGPNTEAFF. CDR3 coding DNA: TGTGCCAGCAGGCGACAGGGACCGAACACTGAAGCTTTCTTT.

The chain has TRBV28 and TRBJ1-1; D not resolved. This CDR3 region has 12 residues. V was cut by 4 bases and J by 7 bases, with 10 bases left in between. From germline, CDR1 is MDHEN and CDR2 SYDVKM. CDR3: CASSYSTFEAFF. In nucleotides, the CDR3 is TGTGCCAGCAGTTACTCGACTTTTGAAGCTTTCTTT. Full variable domain (remainder filled in from reference TRBV28 and TRBJ1-1): DVKVTQSSRYLVKRTGEKVFLECVQDMDHENMFWYRQDPGLGLRLIYFSYDVKMKEKGDIPEGYSVSREKKERFSLILESASTNQTSMYLCASSYSTFEAFFGQGTRLTVV.

The chain has TRBV4-1 and TRBJ2-2, with 7 bases lining up with TRBD2. Germline loops: CDR1 MGHRA, CDR2 YSYEKL. With V trimmed by 0 bases and J by 7 bases, 5 bases remained unmatched. The CDR3 is 15 amino acids. The CDR3 sequence is CASSQDAGEFGELFF. CDR3 bases: TGCGCCAGCAGCCAAGATGCGGGGGAATTCGGGGAGCTGTTTTTT.

The V gene is TRBV28, the J gene TRBJ2-5; 7 bases are shared with TRBD1. Unmatched junction bases numbered 10, after V lost 2 bases and J lost 1 base. The CDR3 length is 17 residues. In germline, CDR1 is MDHEN, CDR2 SYDVKM. The CDR3 coding sequence is TGTGCCAGCAGTTTACGACCGACAGGGCTCTTCCAAGAGACCCAGTACTTC. This encodes CASSLRPTGLFQETQYF.

This clone appeared a few times. The chain recombines TRBV27 with TRBJ1-5, with 7 bases fitting TRBD1. With V trimmed by 5 bases and J by 2 bases, 9 bases remained unmatched. The CDR3 contains 16 residues. From germline, CDR1 is MNHEY and CDR2 SMNVEV (reference sequence). In DNA, the CDR3 is TGTGCCAGCAGTCCCTTCCCCACAGGGGGCAATCAGCCCCAGCATTTT. Residues: CASSPFPTGGNQPQHF.

V and J are TRBV7-8 and TRBJ1-1; the D gene is possibly TRBD1 (6 bases). The V end lost 5 bases, the J end lost 4 bases, and 14 bases lay between the germline ends. This CDR3 has 14 residues. Germline V lookup: CDR1 SGHVS, CDR2 FQNEAQ. The chain's CDR3 is CASSIQGKGTEAFF. In DNA form, the CDR3 reads TGTGCCAGCAGCATTCAGGGGAAGGGCACTGAAGCTTTCTTT.